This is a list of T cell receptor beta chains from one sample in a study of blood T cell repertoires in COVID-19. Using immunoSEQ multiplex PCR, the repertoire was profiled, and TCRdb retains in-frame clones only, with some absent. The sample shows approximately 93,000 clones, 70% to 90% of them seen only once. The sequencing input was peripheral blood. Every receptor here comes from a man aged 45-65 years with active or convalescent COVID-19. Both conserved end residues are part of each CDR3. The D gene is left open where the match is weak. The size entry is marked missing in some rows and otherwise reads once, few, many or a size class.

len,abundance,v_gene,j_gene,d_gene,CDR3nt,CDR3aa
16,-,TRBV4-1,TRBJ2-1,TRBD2,TGCGCCAGCAGCCAAGATGATGCGCGGGGGGGTAATGAGCAGTTCTTC,CASSQDDARGGNEQFF
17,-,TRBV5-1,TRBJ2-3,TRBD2,TGCGCCAGCAGCCCCTACGTAGCGGGAGGGCCGGCAGATACGCAGTATTTT,CASSPYVAGGPADTQYF
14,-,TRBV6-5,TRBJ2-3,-,TGTGCCAGCAGTTACTTGCGATTCACAGATACGCAGTATTTT,CASSYLRFTDTQYF
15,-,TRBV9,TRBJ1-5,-,TGTGCCAGCAGCGTAGGTCCCCCAGGGGATCAGCCCCAGCATTTT,CASSVGPPGDQPQHF
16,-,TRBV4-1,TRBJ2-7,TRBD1,TGCGCCAGCAGCCAAACCCGGGACAGAGTTAACTACGAGCAGTACTTC,CASSQTRDRVNYEQYF
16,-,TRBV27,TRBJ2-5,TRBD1,TGTGCCAGCAGACCAAGATCGACAGGGGGGTATGAGACCCAGTACTTC,CASRPRSTGGYETQYF
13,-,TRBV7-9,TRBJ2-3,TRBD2,TGTGCCAGCAGCTTACCTAGCGGGAATACGCAGTATTTT,CASSLPSGNTQYF
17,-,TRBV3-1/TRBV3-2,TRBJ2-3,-,TGTGCCAGCAGCCAGGGGATTGGAGCAAACGGGATCGATACGCAGTATTTT,CASSQGIGANGIDTQYF
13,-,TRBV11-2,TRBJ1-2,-,TGTGCCAGCAGCTTAGTTCAGGGAGGTGGCTACACCTTC,CASSLVQGGGYTF
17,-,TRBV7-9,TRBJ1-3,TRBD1,TGTGCCAGCAGCTCAAGGACAGGGGGCGTCCCTGGAAACACCATATATTTT,CASSSRTGGVPGNTIYF
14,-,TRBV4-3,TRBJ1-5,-,TGCGCCAGCAGCCAAGTGTACGGGGATCAGCCCCAGCATTTT,CASSQVYGDQPQHF
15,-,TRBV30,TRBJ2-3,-,TGTGCCTGGACAGTGGCCCCGATCAACACAGATACGCAGTATTTT,CAWTVAPINTDTQYF
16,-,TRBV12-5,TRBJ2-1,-,TGTGCTAGTGGCTCTGGGGAGAACTCACTTCGAAATGAGCAGTTCTTC,CASGSGENSLRNEQFF
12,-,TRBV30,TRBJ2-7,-,TGTGCCTGCAACACAGGGTCAGGCGAGCAGTACTTC,CACNTGSGEQYF
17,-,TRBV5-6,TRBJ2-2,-,TGTGCCAGCAGCCCCTACACCGGGACTTCCGGGACCGGGGAGCTGTTTTTT,CASSPYTGTSGTGELFF
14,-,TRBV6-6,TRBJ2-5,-,TGTGCCAGCAGTCGCACTAGCTCCCAAGAGACCCAGTACTTC,CASSRTSSQETQYF
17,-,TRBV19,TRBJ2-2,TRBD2,TGTGCCAGTAGTTCGACCAGGAGCGGGAGGGGCACCGGGGAGCTGTTTTTT,CASSSTRSGRGTGELFF
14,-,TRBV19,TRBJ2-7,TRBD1,TGTGCCAGTAGTCCCCGGGACAGGGCCTACGAGCAGTACTTC,CASSPRDRAYEQYF
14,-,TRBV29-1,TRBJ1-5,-,TGCAGCGTTCTGACAGGTTATAGCAATCAGCCCCAGCATTTT,CSVLTGYSNQPQHF
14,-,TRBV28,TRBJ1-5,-,TGTGCCAGCTGCCCCGCCGGGAGCAATCAGCCCCAGCATTTT,CASCPAGSNQPQHF
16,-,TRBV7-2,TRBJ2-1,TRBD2,TGTGCCAGCAGCCCACGAGCGGGGGACCTCTACAATGAGCAGTTCTTC,CASSPRAGDLYNEQFF
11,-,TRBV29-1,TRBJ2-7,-,TGCAGCGTTGCAACAAACTACGAGCAGTACTTC,CSVATNYEQYF
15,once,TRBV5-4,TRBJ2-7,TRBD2,TGTGCCAGCAGCCCCCCGGGTAGCGGGGTCTACGAGCAGTACTTC,CASSPPGSGVYEQYF
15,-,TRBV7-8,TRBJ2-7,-,TGTGCCAGCGTCACCGGGACAACGAGCTCCTACGAGCAGTACTTC,CASVTGTTSSYEQYF
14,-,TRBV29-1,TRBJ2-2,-,TGCAGCGTCTCCGGCAGGGTGAACACCGGGGAGCTGTTTTTT,CSVSGRVNTGELFF
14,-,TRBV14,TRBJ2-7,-,TGTGCCAGCAGCCAAGATCCGGGATCTCGGGAGCAGTACTTC,CASSQDPGSREQYF
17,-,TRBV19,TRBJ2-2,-,TGTGCCAGTAGTATGAACAGGGTGGGAAGACATACCGGGGAGCTGTTTTTT,CASSMNRVGRHTGELFF
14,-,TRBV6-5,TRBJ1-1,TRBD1,TGTGCCAGCAGAAAAACAGGGGGGGGCACTGAAGCTTTCTTT,CASRKTGGGTEAFF
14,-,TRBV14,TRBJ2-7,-,TGTGCCAGCAGCCCAGGAGGCCGTACCTACGAGCAGTACTTC,CASSPGGRTYEQYF
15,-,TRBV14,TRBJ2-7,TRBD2,TGTGCCAGCAGCCTATGGACTAGCGGGAATGACGAGCAGTACTTC,CASSLWTSGNDEQYF
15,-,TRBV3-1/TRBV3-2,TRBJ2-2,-,TGTGCCAGCAGCCAAGAGGACAGTTTCACCGGGGAGCTGTTTTTT,CASSQEDSFTGELFF
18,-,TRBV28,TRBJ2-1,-,TGTGCCAGCAGTCCCTTTGCAGGGGGGGCGGGAGGAAGGTATGAGCAGTTCTTC,CASSPFAGGAGGRYEQFF
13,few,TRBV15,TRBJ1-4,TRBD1,TGTGCCACGCAAGGGGACAGTAATGAAAAACTGTTTTTT,CATQGDSNEKLFF
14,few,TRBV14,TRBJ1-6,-,TGTGCCAGCAGCCATCGGGTTACGGATTCACCCCTCCACTTT,CASSHRVTDSPLHF
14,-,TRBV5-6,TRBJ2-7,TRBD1,TGTGCCAGCAGCCCGACAGGGTCGAGGAACGAGCAGTACTTC,CASSPTGSRNEQYF